The sequence of this T cell receptor beta chain was determined in a study of blood T cell repertoires in COVID-19. In the original analysis: Amplification of reference gene primers was used by the study to estimate nucleated cell counts. Here immunoSEQ multiplex PCR was the method, and the copy in TCRdb shows in-frame clones only, minus some. V and J calls and clone size are copied from that table; D and trimming were computed from the DNA. The data contain around 220,000 clones, 65% to 80% of them seen just once; the ten biggest clones take up roughly 4%. Germline loops: CDR1 KGHSH, CDR2 LQKENI. The CDR3 has 18 residues. V lost 2 bases, J lost 4 bases, and 18 bases lay in between.

V is TRBV18 and J is TRBJ1-6; D is undetermined. Material: peripheral blood. This clonotype originated in a middle-aged woman with active or convalescent COVID-19. The CDR3 here is CASSPAEQTYTYNSPLHF. CDR3 bases: TGTGCCAGCTCACCAGCGGAGCAGACCTACACTTATAATTCACCCCTCCACTTT.